This T cell receptor beta chain was identified during a study of blood T cell repertoires in COVID-19. Authors' methods: Amplified reference gene primers provided the basis for estimating nucleated cell counts. Libraries were prepared by immunoSEQ multiplex PCR; TCRdb keeps only in-frame clonotypes and omits some of them. V, J and clone size are taken as reported in that table, and D and trimming were inferred from the DNA itself. The table records about 200,000 clones, around 83% of them present only once. Trimming pared 7 bases from V and 7 bases from J, leaving 16 bases between. Germline V gene data show CDR1 as SNHLY and CDR2 as FYNNEI. The CDR3 sequence is 14 residues long.

The sequenced sample consisted of peripheral blood. The TCR sequence derives from a woman at least 80 years old with acute or convalescent COVID-19. This chain links TRBV2 with TRBJ2-2; D is unclear. CDR3 region: CASKRSGYIGELFF. As DNA, the CDR3 is TGTGCCAGCAAAAGATCAGGTTATATCGGGGAGCTGTTTTTT.